Presented here are 14 T cell receptor beta chains from one specimen sequenced in a study of CD8+ T cells in alopecia areata. In each case, RNA was isolated and then reverse transcribed into cDNA as the sequencing template. Measured with immunoSEQ multiplex PCR; TCRdb has only the in-frame clones, and not every one. Among roughly 150,000 clones listed, 45% to 55% were seen once. The source was CD8+ T cells sorted from blood, collected at week 0. Every receptor here comes from a human donor with alopecia areata.

This clone was seen a few times. This chain connects TRBV7-2 to TRBJ2-7; maybe TRBD1 (6 bases). The CDR3 is 14 residues long. V gave up 4 bases and J gave up 2 bases, with 12 bases separating them. The V gene's germline CDR1 is SGHTA and CDR2 FQGNSA. The CDR3 DNA sequence: TGTGCCAGCAGCTCACCGACAGGTACCTACGAGCAGTACTTC. This codes for CASSSPTGTYEQYF. The whole variable domain, remainder taken from reference TRBV7-2 and TRBJ2-7, is GAGVSQSPSNKVTEKGKDVELRCDPISGHTALYWYRQSLGQGLEFLIYFQGNSAPDKSGLPSDRFSAERTGGSVSTLTIQRTQQEDSAVYLCASSSPTGTYEQYFGPGTRLTVT.

The chain has TRBV29-1 and TRBJ2-1, with 10 bases lining up with TRBD2. In germline, CDR1 is SQVTM, CDR2 ANQGSEA. This CDR3 has 14 amino acids. V trimming: 8 bases; J trimming: 8 bases; junction bases outside the gene matches: 12. CDR3 in amino acids: CSPRLAGRIDEQFF. CDR3 nucleotides: TGCAGCCCACGACTAGCGGGCCGGATCGATGAGCAGTTCTTC.

This clone was detected only a few times. The rearrangement links TRBV19 to TRBJ2-2; D might be TRBD1 or TRBD2, each matching 5 bases. Germline V gives CDR1 LNHDA, CDR2 SQIVND (reference sequence). The CDR3 covers 12 residues. The germline V and J ends were trimmed by 8 bases and 7 bases, with 11 bases remaining between them. CDR3 sequence: CASGHGGGELFF. The CDR3 DNA is TGTGCCAGTGGACATGGGGGCGGGGAGCTGTTTTTT.

The V gene is TRBV29-1, the J gene TRBJ2-7; no firm D call. There are 12 residues in the CDR3. V shed 3 bases and J shed 1 base, with 7 bases lying between them. Germline V lookup: CDR1 SQVTM, CDR2 ANQGSEA. CDR3 in DNA: TGCAGCGTTGAGGCAGCTTCCTACGAGCAGTACTTC. This codes for CSVEAASYEQYF.

V usage is TRBV6-5 and J usage is TRBJ1-2; D is perhaps TRBD1 (6 bases). The CDR3 is made up of 15 amino acids. Germline CDR1 MNHEY, CDR2 SVGAGI. V lost 0 bases and J 5 bases, leaving 13 bases between the germline ends. The CDR3 spells CASSYSIGQGYGYTF. In nucleotides, the CDR3 is TGTGCCAGCAGTTACTCGATTGGGCAGGGGTATGGCTACACCTTC.

V and J are TRBV27 and TRBJ1-1; D unresolved. Trimming pared 6 bases from V and 4 bases from J, leaving 18 bases between. The germline CDR1 and CDR2 sequences are MNHEY and SMNVEV (reference sequence). This CDR3 is built from 15 residues. DNA of the CDR3: TGTGCCAGCAGGACTTCGGACGGAGGGTTCACTGAAGCTTTCTTT. Translation: CASRTSDGGFTEAFF.

J is TRBJ2-1 and V is TRBV7-6; TRBD2 matches at 8 bases. The CDR3 extends over 16 amino acids. Trimming took 0 bases from V and 7 from J; bases not matched to a gene: 8. Germline CDR1 reads SGHVS; CDR2 reads FNYEAQ. The CDR3 sequence: CASSLAGGGSENEQFF. For the CDR3, the DNA is TGTGCCAGCAGCTTAGCCGGGGGGGGCTCGGAAAATGAGCAGTTCTTC.

V gene TRBV2 combines with J gene TRBJ2-4, with D uncertain. V dropped 8 bases and J dropped 9 bases, with 17 bases sitting between them. The CDR3 sequence is 13 residues long. Per the germline V gene, CDR1 is SNHLY and CDR2 is FYNNEI. The CDR3 nucleotides read TGTGCCAGCGGCTCGGAATCCTGGGGCATTCAGTACTTC. It translates to CASGSESWGIQYF.

The chain recombines TRBV27 with TRBJ2-1; D gene unclear. Trimming left V 3 bases short and J 0 bases short, with 12 bases between. CDR1 MNHEY and CDR2 SMNVEV come from the germline V gene (reference sequence). The CDR3 is made up of 16 amino acids. CDR3: CASSLAIRSSYNEQFF. The CDR3 DNA reads TGTGCCAGCAGTTTGGCCATTCGGAGCTCCTACAATGAGCAGTTCTTC.

CDR3 DNA sequence: TGTGCCAGCAGCCAAACTTCGACAGGGGGTCCCGAGCAGTACTTC. Encoded protein: CASSQTSTGGPEQYF. The J gene is TRBJ2-7, the V gene TRBV4-2; 9 nucleotides agree with TRBD1. Germline V gene data show CDR1 as LGHNA and CDR2 as YNFKEQ. J lost 6 bases, V lost 2 bases, and 8 bases had no gene match. The CDR3 loop spans 15 amino acids.

The rearrangement links TRBV9 to TRBJ2-1; D may be TRBD1 (6 bases). V was shortened by 4 bases and J by 8 bases, with 19 bases between the two germline ends. CDR1 is SGDLS and CDR2 is YYNGEE in the germline V gene. The CDR3 is 15 amino acids. This chain's CDR3 is CASSPGTGSGDEQFF. CDR3 DNA: TGTGCCAGCAGCCCAGGCACAGGGAGTGGGGATGAGCAGTTCTTC. Full variable domain (remainder filled in from reference TRBV9 and TRBJ2-1): DSGVTQTPKHLITATGQRVTLRCSPRSGDLSVYWYQQSLDQGLQFLIQYYNGEERAKGNILERFSAQQFPDLHSELNLSSLELGDSALYFCASSPGTGSGDEQFFGPGTRLTVL.

The V gene is TRBV6-5, the J gene TRBJ1-1, with unresolved D. Trimming cost V 10 bases and J 5 bases, with 11 bases left between them. The CDR3 is made up of 11 amino acids. The germline gives CDR1 MNHEY, CDR2 SVGAGI. Written as DNA, the CDR3 is TGTGCCACCCAAGCGGGTACTGAAGCTTTCTTT. Its translation is CATQAGTEAFF.

The chain carries TRBV13 and TRBJ2-1; 7 nucleotides agree with TRBD1. V lost 4 bases, J lost 7 bases, and 4 bases stayed unmatched. Germline-derived CDR1 and CDR2 are PRHDT and FYEKMQ (reference sequence). The CDR3 has 13 amino acids. The CDR3 is CASSSTGVNEQFF. The CDR3 DNA follows: TGTGCCAGCAGCTCTACAGGGGTGAATGAGCAGTTCTTC.

This clone was seen a few times. This chain links TRBV6-5 with TRBJ2-7, with TRBD1 matching 7 bases. Trimming took 5 bases from V and 7 from J; bases not matched to a gene: 5. CDR3 length: 12 amino acids. Per germline, CDR1 MNHEY and CDR2 SVGAGI. CDR3 DNA sequence: TGTGCCAGCAGTCCAGGGACAGCGGAGCAGTACTTC. Amino acids: CASSPGTAEQYF.